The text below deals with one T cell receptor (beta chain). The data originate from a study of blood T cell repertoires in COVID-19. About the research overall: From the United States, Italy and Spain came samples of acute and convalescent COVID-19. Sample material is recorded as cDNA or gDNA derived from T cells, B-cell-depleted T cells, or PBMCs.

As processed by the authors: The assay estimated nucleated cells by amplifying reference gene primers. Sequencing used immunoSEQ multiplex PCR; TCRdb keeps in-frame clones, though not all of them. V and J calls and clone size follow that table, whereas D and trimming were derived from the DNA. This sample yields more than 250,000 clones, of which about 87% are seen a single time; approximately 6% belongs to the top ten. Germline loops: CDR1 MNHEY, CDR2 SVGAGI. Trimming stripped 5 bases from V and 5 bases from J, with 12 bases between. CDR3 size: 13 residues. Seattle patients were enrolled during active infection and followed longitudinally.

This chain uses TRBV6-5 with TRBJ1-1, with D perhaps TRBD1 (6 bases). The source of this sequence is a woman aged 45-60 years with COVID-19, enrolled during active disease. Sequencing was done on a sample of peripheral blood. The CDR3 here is CASSTGGGTEAFF. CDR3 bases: TGTGCCAGCAGTACGGGGGGCGGGACTGAAGCTTTCTTT.